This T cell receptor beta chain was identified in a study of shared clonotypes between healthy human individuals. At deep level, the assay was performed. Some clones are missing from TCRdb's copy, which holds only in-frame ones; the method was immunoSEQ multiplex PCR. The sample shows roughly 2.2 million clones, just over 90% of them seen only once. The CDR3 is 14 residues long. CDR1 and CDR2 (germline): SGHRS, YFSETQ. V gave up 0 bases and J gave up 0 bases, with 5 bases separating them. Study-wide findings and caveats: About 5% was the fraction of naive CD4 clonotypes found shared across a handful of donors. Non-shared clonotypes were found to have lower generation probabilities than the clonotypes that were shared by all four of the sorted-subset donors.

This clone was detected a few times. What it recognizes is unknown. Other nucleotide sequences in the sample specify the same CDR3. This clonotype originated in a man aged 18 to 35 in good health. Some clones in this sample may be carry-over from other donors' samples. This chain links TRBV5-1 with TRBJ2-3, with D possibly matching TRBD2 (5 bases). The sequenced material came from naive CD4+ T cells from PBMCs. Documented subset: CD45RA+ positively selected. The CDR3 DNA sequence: TGCGCCAGCAGCTTGGGGACTAGCACAGATACGCAGTATTTT. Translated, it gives CASSLGTSTDTQYF.